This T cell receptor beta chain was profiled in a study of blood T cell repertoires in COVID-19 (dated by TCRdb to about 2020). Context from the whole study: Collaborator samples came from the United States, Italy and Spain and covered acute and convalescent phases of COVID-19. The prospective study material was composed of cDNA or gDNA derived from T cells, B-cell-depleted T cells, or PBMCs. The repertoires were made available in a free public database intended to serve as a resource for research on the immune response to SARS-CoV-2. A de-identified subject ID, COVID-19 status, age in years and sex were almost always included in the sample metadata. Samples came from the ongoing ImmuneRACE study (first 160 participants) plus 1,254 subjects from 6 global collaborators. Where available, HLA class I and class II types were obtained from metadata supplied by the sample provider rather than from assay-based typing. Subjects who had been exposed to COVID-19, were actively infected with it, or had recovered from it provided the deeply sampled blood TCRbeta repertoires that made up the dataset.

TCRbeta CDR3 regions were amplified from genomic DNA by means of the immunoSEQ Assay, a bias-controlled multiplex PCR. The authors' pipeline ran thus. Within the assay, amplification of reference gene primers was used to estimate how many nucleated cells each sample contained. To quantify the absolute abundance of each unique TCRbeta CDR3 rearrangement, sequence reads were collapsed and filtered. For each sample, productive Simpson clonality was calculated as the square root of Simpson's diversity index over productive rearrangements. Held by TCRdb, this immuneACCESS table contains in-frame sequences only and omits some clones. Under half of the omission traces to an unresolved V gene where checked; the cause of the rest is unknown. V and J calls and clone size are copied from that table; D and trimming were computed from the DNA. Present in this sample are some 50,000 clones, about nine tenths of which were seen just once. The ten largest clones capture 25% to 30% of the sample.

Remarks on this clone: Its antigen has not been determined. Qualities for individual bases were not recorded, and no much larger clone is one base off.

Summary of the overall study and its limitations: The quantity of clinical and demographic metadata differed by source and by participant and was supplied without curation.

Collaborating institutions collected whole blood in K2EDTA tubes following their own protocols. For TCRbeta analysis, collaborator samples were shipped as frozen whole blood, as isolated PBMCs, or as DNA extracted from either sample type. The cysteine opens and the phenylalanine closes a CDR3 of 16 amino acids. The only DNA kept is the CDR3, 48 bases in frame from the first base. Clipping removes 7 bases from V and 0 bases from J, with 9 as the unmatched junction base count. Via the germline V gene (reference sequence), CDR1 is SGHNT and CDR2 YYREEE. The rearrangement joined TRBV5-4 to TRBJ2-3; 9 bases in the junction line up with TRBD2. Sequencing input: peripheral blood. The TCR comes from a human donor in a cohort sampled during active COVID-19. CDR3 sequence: CASRTSALSSTDTQYF. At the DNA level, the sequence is TGTGCCAGCCGGACTAGCGCATTGTCTAGCACAGATACGCAGTATTTT.